The 29 T cell receptor beta chains reported below all come from one sample, sequenced in a study of blood T cell repertoires in COVID-19. Clones were read by immunoSEQ multiplex PCR, and TCRdb kept only the in-frame ones, dropping some. The table records tens of thousands of clones, roughly 91% of them present only once. Sequenced: peripheral blood. The receptors stem from a man aged 55 to 70 with active COVID-19.

The V and J genes are TRBV6-6 and TRBJ1-2; D remains ambiguous. The CDR3 is 14 amino acids. Germline CDR1 reads MNHNY; CDR2 reads SVGAGI (reference sequence). The V and J ends lost 2 bases and 1 base respectively, with 8 bases between them. DNA for the CDR3: TGTGCCAGCAGTTACCACAGTGTTAACTATGGCTACACCTTC. Protein product: CASSYHSVNYGYTF.

The chain joins TRBV6-5 to TRBJ1-2; 10 positions agree with TRBD1. The CDR3 is made up of 15 amino acids. CDR1 and CDR2 (germline): MNHEY, SVGAGI. Unmatched junction bases numbered 10, after V lost 7 bases and J lost 5 bases. CDR3 DNA sequence: TGTGCCAGCACCGAAAGCGGACAGGGGGAATATGGCTACACCTTC. It is translated as CASTESGQGEYGYTF.

The chain combines TRBV6-2 or TRBV6-3 with TRBJ2-1; TRBD2 might be the D (6 bases). The CDR3 runs 16 residues. With 6 bases removed from V and 0 bases from J, the gap between germline ends came to 15 bases. CDR1 and CDR2 from the germline V gene are MNHEY and SVGEGT. CDR3 DNA sequence: TGTGCCAGCAGCGAGACTCCTAGCGTCTCCTACAATGAGCAGTTCTTC. It specifies CASSETPSVSYNEQFF.

The rearrangement uses TRBV4-2 and TRBJ2-2; D may be TRBD1 (5 bases). Germline V gene lookup returns CDR1 LGHNA and CDR2 YNFKEQ. The CDR3 spans 16 residues. V was cut by 3 bases and J by 2 bases, with 13 bases left in between. The CDR3 sequence is CASSQITQGNTGELFF. As DNA, the CDR3 is TGTGCCAGCAGCCAGATTACCCAGGGTAACACCGGGGAGCTGTTTTTT.

This chain joins TRBV4-2 and TRBJ2-3; D perhaps matches TRBD2 (5 bases). The CDR3 contains 16 residues. Per the germline V gene, CDR1 is LGHNA and CDR2 is YNFKEQ. Trimming took off 0 bases at V and 3 bases at J, with 13 bases between the two ends. As DNA, the CDR3 is TGTGCCAGCAGCCAAGACCCGGGCCGAGGGACAGATACGCAGTATTTT. This encodes CASSQDPGRGTDTQYF.

V and J are TRBV27 and TRBJ2-7; 7 nucleotides agree with TRBD1. Losses at the gene ends were 10 bases for V and 3 bases for J; bases not matched to a gene: 3. The CDR3 loop spans 11 amino acids. Germline-derived CDR1 and CDR2 are MNHEY and SMNVEV (reference sequence). In DNA, the CDR3 is TGTGCCAATGCAGGGGGCTACGAGCAGTACTTC. Residues: CANAGGYEQYF.

This clone has a single count. The V call is TRBV4-1, the J call TRBJ2-1; 10 positions match TRBD1. The germline gives CDR1 MGHRA, CDR2 YSYEKL. There are 16 residues in the CDR3. Germline trimming cut 0 bases from V and 7 bases from J; bases unmatched to any gene: 6. The CDR3 loop reads CASSQDWRQGANEQFF. DNA for the CDR3: TGCGCCAGCAGCCAAGATTGGAGACAGGGGGCGAATGAGCAGTTCTTC.

This clone was counted only a few times. Other DNA sequences in this sample translate to the same CDR3. The chain couples TRBV4-3 to TRBJ1-3, with a possible D match to TRBD1 (6 bases). V was clipped by 11 bases and J by 2 bases, with 25 bases between them. Germline-derived CDR1 and CDR2 are LGHNA and YSLEER. The CDR3 contains 17 residues. CDR3 in amino acids: CACCQRWGGRPGNTIYF. The CDR3 coding sequence is TGCGCCTGCTGCCAGCGATGGGGGGGGCGACCTGGAAACACCATATATTTT.

This clone was seen more than once but under ten times. CDR3 region: CASTSESHYEQYF. CDR3 nucleotide sequence: TGTGCCAGCACGTCCGAGTCCCACTACGAGCAGTACTTC. This chain uses TRBV2 with TRBJ2-7; D gene unclear. V lost 7 bases, J lost 3 bases, and 13 bases lay in between. CDR3 size: 13 residues. CDR1 SNHLY and CDR2 FYNNEI come from the germline V gene.

The chain joins TRBV3-1 (or the pseudogene TRBV3-2) to TRBJ1-5; D is possibly TRBD1 (5 bases). From germline, CDR1 is LGHDT and CDR2 YNNKEL (reference sequence). The V end lost 3 bases, the J end lost 5 bases, and 14 bases lay between the germline ends. This CDR3 contains 15 residues. CDR3 bases: TGTGCCAGCAGCCAGGCGGCAGGGTTATATCAGCCCCAGCATTTT. Protein: CASSQAAGLYQPQHF.

The chain uses TRBV6-5 and TRBJ1-1; unclear D gene. This CDR3 region has 13 residues. Germline CDR1 is MNHEY and CDR2 is SVGAGI. The V and J ends lost 2 bases and 1 base respectively, with 5 bases between them. The chain's CDR3 is CASSYGQNTEAFF. CDR3 nucleotide sequence: TGTGCCAGCAGTTACGGGCAGAACACTGAAGCTTTCTTT.

This clone occurred a few times. The chain uses TRBV19 and TRBJ2-7, with 7 bases identical to TRBD1. Trimming took 3 bases from V and 3 from J; bases not matched to a gene: 5. The CDR3 loop spans 14 amino acids. Germline lookup yields CDR1 LNHDA and CDR2 SQIVND (reference sequence). The DNA for the CDR3 is TGTGCCAGTAGTATCTCAGGACAGGACTACGAGCAGTACTTC. As protein: CASSISGQDYEQYF.

This rearrangement joins TRBV3-1 (or the pseudogene TRBV3-2) to TRBJ1-2; maybe TRBD1 (6 bases). V was shortened by 0 bases and J by 4 bases, with 9 bases between the two germline ends. This CDR3 has 14 residues. The germline V gene has CDR1 LGHDT and CDR2 YNNKEL (reference sequence). CDR3 residues: CASSQDRGAYGYTF. In DNA, the CDR3 is TGTGCCAGCAGCCAAGACAGGGGTGCCTATGGCTACACCTTC.

The V call is TRBV6-1, the J call TRBJ2-1, with TRBD2 matching over 7 bases. Germline V CDR1 and CDR2: MNHNS, SASEGT. V shed 3 bases, J shed 12 bases, and the junction held 11 bases outside the gene matches. The CDR3 has 14 amino acids. CDR3 sequence reads: CASSEIDKGGTQFF. Here the CDR3 DNA reads TGTGCCAGCAGTGAGATCGATAAGGGAGGGACGCAGTTCTTC.

V usage is TRBV6-2 or TRBV6-3 and J usage is TRBJ1-6; 10 nucleotides agree with TRBD1. Germline V CDR1 and CDR2: MNHEY, SVGEGT. V trimming: 2 bases; J trimming: 8 bases; junction bases outside the gene matches: 12. The CDR3 length is 18 residues. CDR3 in DNA: TGTGCCAGCAGTTACGGATTCGGACAGGGGGTTCGGGATTCACCCCTCCACTTT. As protein: CASSYGFGQGVRDSPLHF.

This chain links TRBV6-2 or TRBV6-3 with TRBJ2-1; the match to TRBD2 covers 13 bases. Germline V gene lookup returns CDR1 MNHEY and CDR2 SVGEGT. J lost 4 bases, V lost 5 bases, and 11 bases had no gene match. This CDR3 is built from 18 residues. CDR3: CASSPSGTSGIMYNEQFF. The CDR3 DNA reads TGTGCCAGCAGTCCCTCCGGGACTAGCGGGATCATGTACAATGAGCAGTTCTTC.

This clone occurred a few times. The chain recombines TRBV6-5 with TRBJ2-7; 8 bases are a match to TRBD2. Germline V gene sequence: CDR1 MNHEY, CDR2 SVGAGI. The CDR3 is 15 amino acids. Germline trimming cut 2 bases from V and 5 bases from J; bases unmatched to any gene: 8. The CDR3 protein is CASSYPGTSINEQYF. DNA of the CDR3: TGTGCCAGCAGTTACCCCGGGACTAGTATCAACGAGCAGTACTTC.

V and J are TRBV29-1 and TRBJ1-3, with 8 bases aligning to TRBD1. The J segment lost 0 bases and the V segment lost 6 bases, leaving 4 bases of the junction unmatched. Germline assignment: CDR1 SQVTM and CDR2 ANQGSEA. The length of the CDR3 is 14 residues. CDR3 in amino acids: CSVGQASSGNTIYF. CDR3 nucleotide sequence: TGCAGCGTGGGACAGGCTAGCTCTGGAAACACCATATATTTT.

This chain connects TRBV4-3 to TRBJ2-4; TRBD2 matches 7 bases. The CDR3 runs to 15 residues. Germline-derived CDR1 and CDR2 are LGHNA and YSLEER. Trimming at V came to 0 bases and at J to 7 bases, leaving 6 bases not matched to a gene. The CDR3 DNA reads as TGCGCCAGCAGCCAAGATAATCGACTAGCTAACATTCAGTACTTC. Translation gives CASSQDNRLANIQYF.

The J gene is TRBJ1-5, the V gene TRBV7-2, with no clear D. The CDR3 contains 13 residues. Germline V gene lookup returns CDR1 SGHTA and CDR2 FQGNSA. Deletions cut 0 bases from V and 9 bases from J, with 9 bases between. The CDR3 here is CASSLAGVPPQHF. The CDR3 DNA reads as TGTGCCAGCAGCTTAGCAGGAGTCCCGCCCCAGCATTTT.

This clone was found a few times. V usage is TRBV4-1 and J usage is TRBJ2-7, with D possibly being TRBD1 (6 bases). V was trimmed by 4 bases and J by 2 bases, leaving 18 bases between them. This CDR3 comprises 16 residues. The germline V gene encodes CDR1 MGHRA and CDR2 YSYEKL. The CDR3 DNA reads TGCGCCAGCAGCCTCCTTCCCGCCGGGACAACCTACGAGCAGTACTTC. This sequence encodes CASSLLPAGTTYEQYF.

The rearrangement links TRBV19 to TRBJ1-2, with D possibly TRBD1 on 6 matching bases. The CDR3 runs to 13 residues. From germline, CDR1 is LNHDA and CDR2 SQIVND (reference sequence). Trimming left V 4 bases short and J 2 bases short, with 8 bases between. DNA of the CDR3: TGTGCCAGTAGTAGACAGGCAAACTATGGCTACACCTTC. Translating gives CASSRQANYGYTF.

This chain links TRBV5-1 with TRBJ2-5; D gene unclear. The germline V and J ends were trimmed by 3 bases and 2 bases, with 11 bases remaining between them. Germline CDR1 reads SGHRS; CDR2 reads YFSETQ. This CDR3 has 14 residues. The CDR3 is CASSSLDPQETQYF. The DNA for the CDR3 is TGCGCCAGCAGCTCTCTAGACCCACAAGAGACCCAGTACTTC.

The V gene is TRBV7-8, the J gene TRBJ2-1, with 10 nucleotides matching TRBD2. This CDR3 has 15 amino acids. Germline assignment: CDR1 SGHVS and CDR2 FQNEAQ. The V gene end was trimmed by 4 bases and the J gene end by 9 bases; junction bases not matched to a gene: 9. CDR3: CASSWSGRAKAEQFF. In nucleotides, the CDR3 is TGTGCCAGCAGCTGGAGCGGGAGGGCCAAAGCTGAGCAGTTCTTC.

The gene calls are TRBV7-9 and TRBJ1-1; unclear D gene. This CDR3 has 13 amino acids. V was pared by 5 bases and J by 5 bases, with 12 bases between. Germline V lookup: CDR1 SEHNR, CDR2 FQNEAQ (reference sequence). The CDR3 DNA follows: TGTGCCAGCAGCCGAGGCTCGGAGACTGAAGCTTTCTTT. It specifies CASSRGSETEAFF.

This clone occurred once. The chain recombines TRBV19 with TRBJ2-7, with 8 bases identical to TRBD1. Germline loops: CDR1 LNHDA, CDR2 SQIVND (reference sequence). The CDR3 covers 13 residues. V gave up 6 bases and J gave up 5 bases; unmatched junction bases: 6. The CDR3, as DNA: TGTGCCAGTAGCCCGGGACAGGACGACGAGCAGTACTTC. This sequence encodes CASSPGQDDEQYF.

The chain uses TRBV2 and TRBJ2-5; TRBD1 might be the D (8 bases). Trimming removed 5 bases at V and 0 bases at J, with 13 bases between. CDR3 size: 15 residues. Germline CDR1 is SNHLY and CDR2 is FYNNEI. The CDR3 bases are TGTGCCAGCAGTTACAGGGGGGGGGACCAAGAGACCCAGTACTTC. Encoded protein: CASSYRGGDQETQYF.

The rearrangement joins TRBV2 to TRBJ2-2, with D possibly matching TRBD1 (6 bases). Germline CDR1 and CDR2: SNHLY and FYNNEI. The CDR3 runs to 15 residues. Trimming removed 3 bases from V and 6 bases from J, with 14 bases in between. DNA for the CDR3: TGTGCCAGCAGTGAGATTGGACAGTACGCCGGGGAGCTGTTTTTT. This gives the protein CASSEIGQYAGELFF. Drawing the rest from reference TRBV2 and TRBJ2-2, the complete variable domain is EPEVTQTPSHQVTQMGQEVILRCVPISNHLYFYWYRQILGQKVEFLVSFYNNEISEKSEIFDDQFSVERPDGSNFTLKIRSTKLEDSAMYFCASSEIGQYAGELFFGEGSRLTVL.

V gene TRBV12-3 or TRBV12-4 combines with J gene TRBJ1-3, with 7 bases aligning to TRBD1. The CDR3 consists of 11 residues. V trimming: 7 bases; J trimming: 10 bases; junction bases outside the gene matches: 4. The chain's CDR3 is CASTRTGTIYF. CDR3 DNA: TGTGCCAGCACTCGGACAGGAACCATATATTTT.